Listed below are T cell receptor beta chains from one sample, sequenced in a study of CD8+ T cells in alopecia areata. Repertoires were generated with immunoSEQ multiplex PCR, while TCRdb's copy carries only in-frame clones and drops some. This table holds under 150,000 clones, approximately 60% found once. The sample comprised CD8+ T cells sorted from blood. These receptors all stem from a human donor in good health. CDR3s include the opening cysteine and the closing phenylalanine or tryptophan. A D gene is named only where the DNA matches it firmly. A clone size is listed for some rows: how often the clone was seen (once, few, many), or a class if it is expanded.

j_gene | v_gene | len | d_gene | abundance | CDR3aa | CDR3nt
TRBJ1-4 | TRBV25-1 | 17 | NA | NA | CASSELTTGSTNEKLFF | TGTGCCAGCAGTGAACTGACGACAGGTTCAACTAATGAAAAACTGTTTTTT
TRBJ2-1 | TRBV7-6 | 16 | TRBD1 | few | CASSARQGIPYNEQFF | TGTGCCAGCAGCGCACGACAGGGAATCCCCTACAATGAGCAGTTCTTC
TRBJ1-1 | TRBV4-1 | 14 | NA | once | CASSQVEGFPEAFF | TGCGCCAGCAGCCAAGTCGAGGGGTTCCCTGAAGCTTTCTTT
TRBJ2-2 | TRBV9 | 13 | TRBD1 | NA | CASRDRVYGELFF | TGTGCCAGCCGGGACAGGGTCTACGGGGAGCTGTTTTTT
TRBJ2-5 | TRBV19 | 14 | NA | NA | CASSARDGQETQYF | TGTGCCAGTAGTGCCCGGGACGGGCAAGAGACCCAGTACTTC
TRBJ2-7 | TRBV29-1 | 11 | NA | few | CSVVVGYEQYF | TGCAGCGTTGTTGTGGGATACGAGCAGTACTTC
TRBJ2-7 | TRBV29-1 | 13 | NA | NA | CSVEDGSSYEQYF | TGCAGCGTTGAAGATGGCAGCTCCTACGAGCAGTACTTC
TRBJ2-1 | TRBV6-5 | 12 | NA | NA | CASRSRGNEQFF | TGTGCCAGCAGATCGCGCGGCAATGAGCAGTTCTTC
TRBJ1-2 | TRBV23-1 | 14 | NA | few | CASNLRGLNYGYTF | TGCGCCAGCAACCTGCGGGGTCTGAACTATGGCTACACCTTC
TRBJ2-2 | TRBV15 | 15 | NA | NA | CATSRDLSGSGELFF | TGTGCCACCAGCAGAGATCTGTCAGGGTCCGGGGAGCTGTTTTTT
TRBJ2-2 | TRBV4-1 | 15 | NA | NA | CASSQVNANTGELFF | TGCGCCAGCAGCCAAGTCAACGCGAACACCGGGGAGCTGTTTTTT
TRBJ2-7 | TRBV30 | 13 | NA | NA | CAWSASLFYEQYF | TGTGCCTGGAGCGCTTCCCTTTTCTACGAGCAGTACTTC
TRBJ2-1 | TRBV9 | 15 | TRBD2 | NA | CASSVFTSGYNEQFF | TGTGCCAGCAGCGTTTTTACTAGCGGTTACAATGAGCAGTTCTTC
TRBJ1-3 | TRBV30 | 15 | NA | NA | CAWSPTGHSGNTIYF | TGTGCCTGGAGTCCGACAGGTCACTCTGGAAACACCATATATTTT
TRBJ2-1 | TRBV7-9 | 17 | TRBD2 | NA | CASSLLAGEGFTLEQFF | TGTGCCAGCAGCTTACTAGCGGGAGAGGGGTTTACTCTGGAGCAGTTCTTC
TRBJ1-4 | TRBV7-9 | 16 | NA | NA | CASTPDWGDLDEKLFF | TGTGCCAGCACCCCCGACTGGGGCGACCTTGATGAAAAACTGTTTTTT
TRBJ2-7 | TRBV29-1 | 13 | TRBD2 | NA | CSVEGTTLYEQYF | TGCAGCGTTGAGGGGACTACCCTCTACGAGCAGTACTTC
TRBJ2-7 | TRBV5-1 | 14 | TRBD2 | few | CASSSSGSPNEQYF | TGCGCCAGCAGCTCTAGCGGGAGTCCCAACGAGCAGTACTTC
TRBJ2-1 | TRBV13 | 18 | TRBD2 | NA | CASSLVIGRANSYNEQFF | TGTGCCAGCAGCTTAGTAATAGGGAGGGCGAACTCCTACAATGAGCAGTTCTTC
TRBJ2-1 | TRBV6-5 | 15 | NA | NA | CASSLTGESYNEQFF | TGTGCCAGCAGCCTGACAGGAGAATCCTACAATGAGCAGTTCTTC
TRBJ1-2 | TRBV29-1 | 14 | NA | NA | CSVVSRRPHYGYTF | TGCAGCGTTGTCTCCAGAAGACCACACTATGGCTACACCTTC
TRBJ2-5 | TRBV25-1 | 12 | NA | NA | CASSGGGETQYF | TGTGCCAGCTCCGGAGGGGGAGAGACCCAGTACTTC
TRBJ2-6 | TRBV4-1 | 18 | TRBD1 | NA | CASSQVRGSFSGANVLTF | TGCGCCAGCAGCCAAGTCAGGGGGTCGTTCTCTGGGGCCAACGTCCTGACTTTC
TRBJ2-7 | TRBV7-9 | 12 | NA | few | CASSSKPYEQYF | TGTGCCAGCAGCTCGAAACCCTACGAGCAGTACTTC
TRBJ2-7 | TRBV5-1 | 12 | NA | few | CASRDRGYEQYF | TGCGCCAGCAGGGACCGAGGCTACGAGCAGTACTTC
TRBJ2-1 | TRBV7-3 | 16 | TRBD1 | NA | CASSLSAGGQYNEQFF | TGTGCCAGCAGCTTATCGGCAGGGGGCCAGTACAATGAGCAGTTCTTC
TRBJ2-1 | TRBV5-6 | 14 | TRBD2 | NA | CASSLGLADNEQFF | TGTGCCAGCAGCTTGGGACTAGCGGACAATGAGCAGTTCTTC
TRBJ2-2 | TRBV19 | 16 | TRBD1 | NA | CASSTRTGAFTGELFF | TGTGCCAGTAGTACCCGGACAGGGGCCTTCACCGGGGAGCTGTTTTTT
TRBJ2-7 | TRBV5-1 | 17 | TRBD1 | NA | CASSWPGDRANSYEQYF | TGCGCCAGCAGCTGGCCCGGCGACAGGGCCAACTCCTACGAGCAGTACTTC
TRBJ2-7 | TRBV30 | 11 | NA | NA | CAWSAAYEQYF | TGTGCCTGGAGTGCAGCCTACGAGCAGTACTTC
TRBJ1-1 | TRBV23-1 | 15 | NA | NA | CASSQLAGENTEAFF | TGCGCCAGCAGTCAATTGGCAGGGGAGAACACTGAAGCTTTCTTT
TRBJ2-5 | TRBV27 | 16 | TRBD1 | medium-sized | CASSWGTATAQETQYF | TGTGCCAGCAGTTGGGGGACAGCCACCGCTCAAGAGACCCAGTACTTC
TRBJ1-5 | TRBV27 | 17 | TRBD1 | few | CASSPKGSGGEGQPQHF | TGTGCCAGCAGTCCAAAAGGATCAGGGGGCGAGGGTCAGCCCCAGCATTTT
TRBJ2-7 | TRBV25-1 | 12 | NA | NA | CATGTASYEQYF | TGTGCCACAGGGACTGCTTCCTACGAGCAGTACTTC
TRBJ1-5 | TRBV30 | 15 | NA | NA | CAWSASDSGNQPQHF | TGTGCCTGGAGTGCGTCAGACTCAGGGAATCAGCCCCAGCATTTT
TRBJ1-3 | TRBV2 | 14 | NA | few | CASGGGDVRNTIYF | TGTGCCAGTGGTGGCGGGGACGTGAGAAACACCATATATTTT
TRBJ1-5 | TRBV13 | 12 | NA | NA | CASSLGNQPQHF | TGTGCCAGCAGCTTAGGGAACCAGCCCCAGCATTTT
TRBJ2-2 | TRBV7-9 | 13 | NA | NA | CASSFMNTGELFF | TGTGCCAGCAGCTTTATGAACACCGGGGAGCTGTTTTTT
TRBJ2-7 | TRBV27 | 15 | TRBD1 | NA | CASSLYRDRRNEQYF | TGTGCCAGCAGTTTATACCGGGACAGGAGGAACGAGCAGTACTTC
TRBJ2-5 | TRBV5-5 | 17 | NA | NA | CASSLPPPGGIQETQYF | TGTGCCAGCAGCTTGCCCCCCCCAGGGGGGATCCAAGAGACCCAGTACTTC
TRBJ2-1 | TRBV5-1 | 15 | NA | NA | CASRPLSLAYNEQFF | TGCGCCAGCAGACCGCTTTCCCTAGCTTACAATGAGCAGTTCTTC
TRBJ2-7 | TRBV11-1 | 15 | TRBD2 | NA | CASSLSLAGAYEQYF | TGTGCCAGCAGCTTATCCCTAGCGGGAGCCTACGAGCAGTACTTC
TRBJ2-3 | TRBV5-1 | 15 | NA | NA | CASSLGQASSDTQYF | TGCGCCAGCAGCTTGGGTCAGGCTTCCTCAGATACGCAGTATTTT
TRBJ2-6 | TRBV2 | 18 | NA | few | CASSAPRVLSSGANVLTF | TGTGCCAGCAGTGCCCCAAGGGTACTTTCTTCTGGGGCCAACGTCCTGACTTTC
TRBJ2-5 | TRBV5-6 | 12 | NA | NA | CASSFPRETQYF | TGTGCCAGCAGCTTCCCTCGAGAGACCCAGTACTTC
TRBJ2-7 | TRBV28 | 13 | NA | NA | CASTNGVGYEQYF | TGTGCCAGTACTAACGGAGTGGGCTACGAGCAGTACTTC
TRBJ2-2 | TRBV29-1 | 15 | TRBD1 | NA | CSVDVGTGNTGELFF | TGCAGCGTTGATGTGGGGACAGGTAACACCGGGGAGCTGTTTTTT
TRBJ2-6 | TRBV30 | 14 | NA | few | CAWSAGTGANVLTF | TGTGCCTGGAGTGCGGGTACCGGGGCCAACGTCCTGACTTTC
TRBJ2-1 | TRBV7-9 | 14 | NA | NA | CASSPTLASLEQFF | TGTGCCAGCAGCCCCACGCTAGCCTCTCTTGAGCAGTTCTTC